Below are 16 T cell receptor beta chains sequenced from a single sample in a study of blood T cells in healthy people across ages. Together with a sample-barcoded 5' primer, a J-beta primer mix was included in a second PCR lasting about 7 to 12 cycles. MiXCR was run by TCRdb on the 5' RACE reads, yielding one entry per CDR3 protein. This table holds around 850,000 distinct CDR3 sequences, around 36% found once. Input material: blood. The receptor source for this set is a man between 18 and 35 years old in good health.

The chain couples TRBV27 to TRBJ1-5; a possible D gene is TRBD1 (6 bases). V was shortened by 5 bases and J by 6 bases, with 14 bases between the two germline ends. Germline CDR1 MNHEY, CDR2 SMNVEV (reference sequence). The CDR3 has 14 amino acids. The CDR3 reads CASSPTGYRQPQHF. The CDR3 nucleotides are TGTGCCAGCAGTCCCACAGGGTATCGTCAGCCCCAGCATTTT.

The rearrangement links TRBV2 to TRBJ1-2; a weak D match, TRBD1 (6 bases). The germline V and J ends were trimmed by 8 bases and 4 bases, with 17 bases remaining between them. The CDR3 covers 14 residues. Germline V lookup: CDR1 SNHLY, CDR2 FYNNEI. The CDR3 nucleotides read TGTGCCAGCGGGGCCAAGCGGGACACCTATGGCTACACCTTC. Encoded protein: CASGAKRDTYGYTF.

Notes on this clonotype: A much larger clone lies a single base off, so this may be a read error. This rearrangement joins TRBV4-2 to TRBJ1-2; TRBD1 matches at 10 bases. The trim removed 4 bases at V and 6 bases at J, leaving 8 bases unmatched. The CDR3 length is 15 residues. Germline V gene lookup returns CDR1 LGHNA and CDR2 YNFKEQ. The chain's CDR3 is CASSPGQGEDHGYTF. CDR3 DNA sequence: TGTGCCAGCAGCCCCGGACAGGGGGAGGACCATGGCTACACCTTC.

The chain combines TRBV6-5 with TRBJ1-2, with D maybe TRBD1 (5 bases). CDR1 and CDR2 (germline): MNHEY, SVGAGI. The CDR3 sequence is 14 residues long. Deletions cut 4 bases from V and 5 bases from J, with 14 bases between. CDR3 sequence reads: CASSLSGRGYGYTF. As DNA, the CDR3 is TGTGCCAGCAGTTTATCAGGGCGGGGGTATGGCTACACCTTC.

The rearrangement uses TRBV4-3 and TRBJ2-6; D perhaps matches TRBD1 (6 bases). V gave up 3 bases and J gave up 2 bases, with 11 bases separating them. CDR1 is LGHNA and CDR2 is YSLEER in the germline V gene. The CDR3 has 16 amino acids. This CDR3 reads CASSHVDRTGANVLTF. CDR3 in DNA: TGCGCCAGCAGCCACGTCGACAGGACTGGGGCCAACGTCCTGACTTTC.

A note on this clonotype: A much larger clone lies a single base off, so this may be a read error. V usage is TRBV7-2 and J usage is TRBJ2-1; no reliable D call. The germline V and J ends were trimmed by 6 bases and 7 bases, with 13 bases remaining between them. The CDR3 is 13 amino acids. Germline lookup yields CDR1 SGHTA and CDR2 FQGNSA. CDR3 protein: CTSSFQVGNEQFF. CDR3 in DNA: TGTACCAGCAGTTTTCAGGTGGGAAATGAGCAGTTCTTC.

The chain's CDR3 is CSARGQLANSETQYF. The DNA for the CDR3 is TGCAGTGCTAGAGGGCAACTAGCTAATTCGGAGACCCAGTACTTC. V is TRBV20-1 and J is TRBJ2-7, with D possibly matching TRBD2 (6 bases). Matching the DNA end better, TRBJ2-5 makes the J call doubtful. The CDR3 has 15 residues. Germline assignment: CDR1 DFQATT and CDR2 SNEGSKA (reference sequence).

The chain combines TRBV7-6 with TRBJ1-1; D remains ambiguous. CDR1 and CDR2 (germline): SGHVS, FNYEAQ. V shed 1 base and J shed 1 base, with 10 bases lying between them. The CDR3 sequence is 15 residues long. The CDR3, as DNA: TGTGCCAGCAGCTTAGTTGCGGCAAGGAACACTGAAGCTTTCTTT. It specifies CASSLVAARNTEAFF.

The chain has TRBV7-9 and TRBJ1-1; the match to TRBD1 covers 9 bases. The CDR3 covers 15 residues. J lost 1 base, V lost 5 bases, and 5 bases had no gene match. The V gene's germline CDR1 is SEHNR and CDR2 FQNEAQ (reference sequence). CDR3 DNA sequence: TGTGCCAGCAGCCCCCGGGACAGGGCGAACACTGAAGCTTTCTTT. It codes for CASSPRDRANTEAFF.

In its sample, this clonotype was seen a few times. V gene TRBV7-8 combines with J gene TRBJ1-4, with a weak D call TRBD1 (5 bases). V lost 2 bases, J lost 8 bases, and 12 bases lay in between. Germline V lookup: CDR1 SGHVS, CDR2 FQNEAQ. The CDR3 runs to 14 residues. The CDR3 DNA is TGTGCCAGCAGCTTACGCAGGCGGGGGGAAAAACTGTTTTTT. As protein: CASSLRRRGEKLFF.

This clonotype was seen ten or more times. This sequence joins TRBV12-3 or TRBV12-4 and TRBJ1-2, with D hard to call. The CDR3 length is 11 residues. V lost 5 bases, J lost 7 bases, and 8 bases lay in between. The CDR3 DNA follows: TGTGCCAGCAGTCTTGGGTTTGGCTACACCTTC. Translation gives CASSLGFGYTF.

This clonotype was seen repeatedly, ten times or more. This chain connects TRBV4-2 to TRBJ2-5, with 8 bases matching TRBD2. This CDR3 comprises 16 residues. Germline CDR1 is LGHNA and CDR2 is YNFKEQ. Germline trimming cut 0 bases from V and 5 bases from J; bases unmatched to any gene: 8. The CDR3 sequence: CASSQDRGGLRETQYF. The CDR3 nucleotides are TGTGCCAGCAGCCAAGATCGGGGGGGGCTTCGGGAGACCCAGTACTTC.

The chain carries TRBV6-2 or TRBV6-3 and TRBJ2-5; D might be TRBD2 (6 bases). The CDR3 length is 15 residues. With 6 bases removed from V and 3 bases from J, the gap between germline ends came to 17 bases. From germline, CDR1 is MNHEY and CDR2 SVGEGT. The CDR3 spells CASSPNRKREETQYF. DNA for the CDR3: TGTGCCAGCAGCCCCAATCGTAAGCGGGAAGAGACCCAGTACTTC.

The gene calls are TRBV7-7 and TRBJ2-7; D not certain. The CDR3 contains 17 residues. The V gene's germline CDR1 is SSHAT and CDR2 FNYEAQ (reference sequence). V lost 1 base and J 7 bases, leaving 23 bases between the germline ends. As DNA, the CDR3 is TGTGCCAGCAGCTTAGAAATCCGCCCCGGGTACAACAATGAGCAGTACTTC. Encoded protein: CASSLEIRPGYNNEQYF.

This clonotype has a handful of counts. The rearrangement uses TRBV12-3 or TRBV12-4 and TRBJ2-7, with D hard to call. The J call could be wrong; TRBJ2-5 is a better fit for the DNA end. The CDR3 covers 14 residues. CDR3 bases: TGTGCCAGCAGTTTAGGACAAATAACCGGGACCCAGTACTTC. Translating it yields CASSLGQITGTQYF.

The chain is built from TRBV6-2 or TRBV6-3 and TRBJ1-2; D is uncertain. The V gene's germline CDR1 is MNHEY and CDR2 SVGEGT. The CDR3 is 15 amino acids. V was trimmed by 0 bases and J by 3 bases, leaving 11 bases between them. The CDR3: CASSYSDYADYGYTF. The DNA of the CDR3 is TGTGCCAGCAGTTACTCCGATTACGCCGACTATGGCTACACCTTC.